Sequencing of this T cell receptor (beta chain) was carried out in a study of blood T cell repertoires in COVID-19. Study-level information: COVID-19 samples collected from the United States, Italy and Spain covered acute and convalescent phases.

Trimming cost V 3 bases and J 11 bases, with 13 bases left between them. The CDR3 covers 11 residues. Germline-derived CDR1 and CDR2 are DFQATT and SNEGSKA (reference sequence). In the original workflow: How many nucleated cells were present was estimated from reference gene primer amplification. Repertoires were generated with immunoSEQ multiplex PCR, while TCRdb's copy carries only in-frame clones and drops some. The V and J calls and the clone size are those of that table, but D and trimming were determined from the DNA. The top ten hold 3.5% to 4.5% of the sample, which has about 180,000 clones, around 88% seen once.

The chain uses TRBV20-1 and TRBJ1-1; D uncertain. The clonotype originates from a woman under 40 with acute or convalescent COVID-19. Sequencing used peripheral blood. The CDR3 loop is CSARDNVGAFF. The CDR3 nucleotides are TGCAGTGCTAGGGATAACGTCGGGGCTTTCTTT.